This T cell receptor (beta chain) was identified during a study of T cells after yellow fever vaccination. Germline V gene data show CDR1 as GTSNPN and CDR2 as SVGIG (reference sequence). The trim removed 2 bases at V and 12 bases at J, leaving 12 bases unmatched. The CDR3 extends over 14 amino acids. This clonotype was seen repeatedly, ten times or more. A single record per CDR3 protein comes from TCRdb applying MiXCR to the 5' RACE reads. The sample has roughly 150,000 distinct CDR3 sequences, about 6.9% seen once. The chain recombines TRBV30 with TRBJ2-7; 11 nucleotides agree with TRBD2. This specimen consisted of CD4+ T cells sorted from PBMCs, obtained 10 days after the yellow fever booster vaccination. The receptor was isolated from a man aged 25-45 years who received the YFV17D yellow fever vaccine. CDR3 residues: CAWSTGTSGRPRYF. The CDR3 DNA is TGTGCCTGGAGTACCGGGACTAGCGGTCGCCCGCGGTACTTC.